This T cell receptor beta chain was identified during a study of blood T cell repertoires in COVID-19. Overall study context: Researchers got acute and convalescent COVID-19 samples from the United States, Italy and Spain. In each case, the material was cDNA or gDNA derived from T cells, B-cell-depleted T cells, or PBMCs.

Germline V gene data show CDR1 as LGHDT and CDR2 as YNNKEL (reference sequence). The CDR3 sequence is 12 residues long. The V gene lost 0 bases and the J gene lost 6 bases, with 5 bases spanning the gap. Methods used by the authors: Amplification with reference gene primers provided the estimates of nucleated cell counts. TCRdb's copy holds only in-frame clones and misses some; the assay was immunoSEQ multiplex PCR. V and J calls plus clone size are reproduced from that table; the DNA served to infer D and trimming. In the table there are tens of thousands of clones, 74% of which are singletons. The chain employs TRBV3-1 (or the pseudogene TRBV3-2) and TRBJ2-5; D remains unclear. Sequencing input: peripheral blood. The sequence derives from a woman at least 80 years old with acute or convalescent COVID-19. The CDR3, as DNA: TGTGCCAGCAGCCAAGATGCGCAGACCCAGTACTTC. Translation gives CASSQDAQTQYF.